Listed below are T cell receptor beta chains from one sample, sequenced in a study of CD8 T cells in ankylosing spondylitis. Via MiXCR, TCRdb re-called the 5' RACE reads, giving one row per CDR3 protein. The sample lists under 450,000 distinct CDR3 sequences, more than 15% occurring once. The sample comprised blood, either unsorted or a sorted T cell fraction (not recorded which). The receptors stem from a male donor with ankylosing spondylitis. Both conserved end residues are part of each CDR3. Fields, in order: D gene, V gene, J gene, clone size, CDR3 protein, CDR3 DNA. A D gene is named only where the DNA matches it firmly. The size of a clone is reported for some rows only, either as once, few or many, or as a class for expanded clones.

TRBD2	TRBV24-1	TRBJ2-1	few	CATSDRAGGTYNEQFF	TGTGCCACCAGTGATAGAGCGGGAGGAACCTACAATGAGCAGTTCTTC
-	TRBV3-1	TRBJ2-5	-	CPSSRRDETQYF	TGTCCCAGCAGCCGCAGGGACGAGACCCAGTACTTC
-	TRBV12-3/TRBV12-4	TRBJ2-3	-	CASRRERRTDTQYF	TGTGCCAGCAGGAGGGAGAGAAGGACAGATACGCAGTATTTT
TRBD1	TRBV6-1	TRBJ1-2	few	CASSEFVYDRDGYTF	TGTGCCAGCAGTGAATTCGTGTATGACAGGGATGGCTACACCTTC
-	TRBV2	TRBJ1-5	-	CASRGEGYQPQHF	TGTGCCAGCAGGGGCGAGGGGTATCAGCCCCAGCATTTT
TRBD1	TRBV6-1	TRBJ1-5	-	CASVATGGNNQPQHF	TGTGCCAGCGTGGCGACAGGGGGCAACAATCAGCCCCAGCATTTT
TRBD2	TRBV28	TRBJ2-7	once	CVTGGKYEQYF	TGCGTCACGGGAGGAAAATACGAGCAGTACTTC
-	TRBV25-1	TRBJ1-4	many	CASSPTLTTNEKLFF	TGTGCCAGCAGCCCAACGCTCACAACTAATGAAAAACTGTTTTTT
-	TRBV9	TRBJ2-1	-	CASSVEGGSSYNEQFF	TGTGCCAGCAGCGTAGAAGGGGGGAGCTCCTACAATGAGCAGTTCTTC
-	TRBV30	TRBJ2-7	few	CAWSVIRGGSYEQYF	TGTGCCTGGAGTGTAATAAGGGGGGGCTCCTACGAGCAGTACTTC
TRBD2	TRBV5-1	TRBJ2-7	-	CASSLFTAGVAYEQYF	TGCGCCAGCAGCCTATTTACGGCGGGAGTCGCCTACGAGCAGTACTTC
TRBD2	TRBV9	TRBJ2-5	-	CASSSTGREQETQYF	TGTGCCAGCAGCTCCACCGGGAGGGAACAAGAGACCCAGTACTTC
TRBD1	TRBV20-1	TRBJ1-1	few	CSAREAAGGNTEAFF	TGCAGTGCTAGAGAGGCGGCAGGGGGGAACACTGAAGCTTTCTTT
-	TRBV12-3/TRBV12-4	TRBJ1-2	many	CASSPMGGVGGYGYTF	TGTGCCAGCAGTCCGATGGGGGGGGTCGGGGGCTATGGCTACACCTTC
TRBD1	TRBV7-9	TRBJ2-5	few	CASSFDRGQETQYF	TGTGCCAGCAGCTTCGACAGGGGACAAGAGACCCAGTACTTC
TRBD1	TRBV12-3/TRBV12-4	TRBJ1-1	-	CASTLDRDDTEAFF	TGTGCCAGCACCCTGGACAGGGATGACACTGAAGCTTTCTTT
-	TRBV30	TRBJ1-3	-	CAWSTLGENTIYF	TGTGCCTGGAGTACCCTCGGCGAAAACACCATATATTTT
TRBD1	TRBV5-1	TRBJ2-2	-	CASKVGTGYTGELFF	TGCGCCAGCAAGGTTGGGACAGGTTACACCGGGGAGCTGTTTTTT
-	TRBV20-1	TRBJ1-1	-	CSARAGGSANTEAFF	TGCAGTGCTAGAGCGGGGGGTTCGGCGAACACTGAAGCTTTCTTT
-	TRBV12-3/TRBV12-4	TRBJ2-3	-	CASTSSEITDTQYF	TGTGCCAGCACATCTAGCGAGATCACAGATACGCAGTATTTT
-	TRBV6-1	TRBJ2-3	-	CASSRERIDTQYF	TGTGCCAGCAGCCGGGAGCGAATAGATACGCAGTATTTT
-	TRBV4-1	TRBJ2-2	many	CASSQDVPGSTGELFF	TGCGCCAGCAGCCAAGATGTGCCGGGGAGCACCGGGGAGCTGTTTTTT
-	TRBV12-3/TRBV12-4	TRBJ1-2	-	CASRNSNYGYTF	TGTGCCAGCAGAAATTCTAACTATGGCTACACCTTC
TRBD1	TRBV9	TRBJ2-2	few	CASSVPRNRTGNTGELFF	TGTGCCAGCAGCGTCCCCCGGAATCGGACAGGGAATACCGGGGAGCTGTTTTTT
TRBD1	TRBV25-1	TRBJ1-1	few	CASSTRQGAGVNTEAFF	TGTGCCAGCAGTACACGCCAGGGGGCCGGGGTTAACACTGAAGCTTTCTTT
TRBD2	TRBV12-3/TRBV12-4	TRBJ2-3	-	CASSWGLAATPGTDTQYF	TGTGCCAGCAGTTGGGGACTAGCGGCGACCCCCGGCACAGATACGCAGTATTTT
-	TRBV4-3	TRBJ2-3	few	CASSQDGRRVTDTQYF	TGCGCCAGCAGCCAAGACGGTAGAAGGGTCACAGATACGCAGTATTTT
-	TRBV28	TRBJ1-3	-	CASSLGGRAGSGNTIYF	TGTGCCAGCAGTTTGGGGGGCAGGGCTGGCTCTGGAAACACCATATATTTT
-	TRBV6-5	TRBJ2-1	-	CASRYSKLGSGLYNEQFF	TGTGCCAGCAGATACTCGAAGCTAGGTAGCGGTTTGTACAATGAGCAGTTCTTC
-	TRBV4-3	TRBJ2-5	many	CASSQARETGVQYF	TGCGCCAGCAGCCAAGCAAGGGAGACGGGGGTCCAGTACTTC
TRBD2	TRBV7-2	TRBJ2-1	few	CASSPRGLAGEEQFF	TGTGCCAGCAGCCCAAGGGGACTAGCGGGAGAGGAGCAGTTCTTC
TRBD2	TRBV20-1	TRBJ2-7	-	CSASRGEGYEQYF	TGCAGTGCTAGTCGGGGGGAAGGCTACGAGCAGTACTTC
-	TRBV12-3/TRBV12-4	TRBJ2-7	-	CASSFMASQNYEQYF	TGTGCCAGCAGTTTCATGGCTAGCCAAAACTACGAGCAGTACTTC
TRBD1	TRBV28	TRBJ1-5	-	CASSKDRWGLNQPQHF	TGTGCCAGCAGCAAGGACAGGTGGGGGCTTAATCAGCCCCAGCATTTT
-	TRBV6-7	TRBJ2-5	few	CASSLNRWETQYF	TGTGCCAGCAGTTTAAACCGGTGGGAGACCCAGTACTTC
-	TRBV2	TRBJ1-2	-	CASTMGRIYGYTF	TGTGCCAGCACCATGGGACGGATCTATGGCTACACCTTC
TRBD2	TRBV7-2	TRBJ2-1	few	CASSLGTSGNDEQFF	TGTGCCAGCAGCTTAGGGACTAGCGGGAACGATGAGCAGTTCTTC
-	TRBV5-1	TRBJ2-1	-	CASSLGTHNEQFF	TGCGCCAGCAGCTTGGGCACCCACAATGAGCAGTTCTTC
-	TRBV11-2	TRBJ2-2	-	CASSPGTKNTGELFF	TGTGCCAGCAGCCCCGGGACGAAAAACACCGGGGAGCTGTTTTTT
-	TRBV7-2	TRBJ1-2	-	CASSGRSGQHYGYTF	TGTGCCAGCAGCGGTCGCTCGGGACAACATTATGGCTACACCTTC
-	TRBV12-3/TRBV12-4	TRBJ1-2	-	CASSQGGHGYTF	TGTGCCAGCAGCCAAGGGGGGCACGGCTACACCTTC
-	TRBV5-1	TRBJ2-5	-	CASSLDNPQETQYF	TGCGCCAGCAGCCTGGACAACCCTCAAGAGACCCAGTACTTC
TRBD1	TRBV27	TRBJ2-5	few	CASSYDREETQYF	TGTGCCAGCAGTTACGACAGGGAAGAGACCCAGTACTTC
-	TRBV7-9	TRBJ2-3	-	CASSLFAIDTQYF	TGTGCCAGCAGCCTTTTCGCCATTGATACGCAGTATTTT
TRBD1	TRBV27	TRBJ2-7	-	CASSSTQPGQGALDEQYF	TGTGCCAGCAGTTCCACTCAACCGGGACAGGGGGCTTTGGACGAGCAGTACTTC